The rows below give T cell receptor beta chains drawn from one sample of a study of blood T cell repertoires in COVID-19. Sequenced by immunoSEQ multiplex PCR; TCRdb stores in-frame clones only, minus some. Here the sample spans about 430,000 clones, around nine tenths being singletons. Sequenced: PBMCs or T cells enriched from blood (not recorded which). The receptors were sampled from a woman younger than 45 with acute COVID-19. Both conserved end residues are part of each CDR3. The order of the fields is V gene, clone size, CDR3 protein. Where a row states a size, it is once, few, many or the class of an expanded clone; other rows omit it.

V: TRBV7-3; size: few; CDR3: CASSLQTGNTIYF
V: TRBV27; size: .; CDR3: CASSLMESDTQYF
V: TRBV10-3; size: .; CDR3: CAISEPRGTSPGEQYF
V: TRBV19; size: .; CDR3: CASSVTANTEAFF
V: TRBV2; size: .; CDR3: CASQSASGNSPLHF
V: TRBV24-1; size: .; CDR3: CATSDSGHLAKQYF
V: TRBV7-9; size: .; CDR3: CASTPGTLSNEQFF
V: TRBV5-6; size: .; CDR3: CASSDRALAKNIQYF
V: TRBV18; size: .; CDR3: CASSQNRGPQETQYF
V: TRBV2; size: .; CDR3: CASYAGGSSYNEQFF
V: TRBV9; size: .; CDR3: CASSVSPEITDTQYF
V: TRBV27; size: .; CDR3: CASSLGGGPYEQYF
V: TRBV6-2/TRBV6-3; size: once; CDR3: CASSPSRTSGWYEQYF
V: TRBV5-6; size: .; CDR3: CASSSGTGAGSNQPQHF
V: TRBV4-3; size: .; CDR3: CASSPNPDSGNTDTQYF
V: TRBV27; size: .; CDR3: CASSLVRGGTDTQYF
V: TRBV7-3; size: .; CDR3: CASSSGGAQYF
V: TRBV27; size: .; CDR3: CASRSPGTGGTGELFF
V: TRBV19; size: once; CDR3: CASSTLAGNRYEQYF
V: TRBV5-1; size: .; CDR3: CASSFSGTGGETQYF
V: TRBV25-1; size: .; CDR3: CASSEDRGKPGELFF
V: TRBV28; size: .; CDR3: CASSFGTGPMGSYEQYF
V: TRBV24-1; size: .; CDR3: CATSDDHGDRGHTGELFF
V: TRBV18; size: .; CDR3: CASSPSGRRPYEQYF
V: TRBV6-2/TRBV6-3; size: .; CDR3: CASSSGERSGGLYNEQFF
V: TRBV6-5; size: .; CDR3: CASSLSRTLREQYF
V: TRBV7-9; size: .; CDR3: CASSPRLSGGWEELFF
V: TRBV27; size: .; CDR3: CASRTGVGYTEAFF
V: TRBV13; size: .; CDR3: CASSPSSRQGLGDGYTF
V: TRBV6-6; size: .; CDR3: CASSYNREKQSYEQYF
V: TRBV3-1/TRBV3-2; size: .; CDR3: CASSLSVGPYEQYF
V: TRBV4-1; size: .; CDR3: CASSSPGGSQETQYF
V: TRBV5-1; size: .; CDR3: CASSLTGGTEAFF
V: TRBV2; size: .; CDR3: CASSEFPSSYEQYF
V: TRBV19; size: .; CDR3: CASNNPSATGTLNSPLHF
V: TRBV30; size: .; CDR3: CAWGDSPGNTIYF
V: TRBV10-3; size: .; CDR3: CAISDRTGGDEKLFF
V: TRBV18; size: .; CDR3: CASSPPSGDTGELFF
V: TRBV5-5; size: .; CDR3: CASSLESTANTEAFF
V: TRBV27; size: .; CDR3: CASSLYPDRTLKGRAFF
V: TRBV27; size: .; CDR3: CASSLDGGVTQYF
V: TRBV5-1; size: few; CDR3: CASSLRTGGTEAFF
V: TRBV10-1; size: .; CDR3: CASSAYGGAGNTGELFF
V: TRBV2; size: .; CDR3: CASRGTGFRGYTF